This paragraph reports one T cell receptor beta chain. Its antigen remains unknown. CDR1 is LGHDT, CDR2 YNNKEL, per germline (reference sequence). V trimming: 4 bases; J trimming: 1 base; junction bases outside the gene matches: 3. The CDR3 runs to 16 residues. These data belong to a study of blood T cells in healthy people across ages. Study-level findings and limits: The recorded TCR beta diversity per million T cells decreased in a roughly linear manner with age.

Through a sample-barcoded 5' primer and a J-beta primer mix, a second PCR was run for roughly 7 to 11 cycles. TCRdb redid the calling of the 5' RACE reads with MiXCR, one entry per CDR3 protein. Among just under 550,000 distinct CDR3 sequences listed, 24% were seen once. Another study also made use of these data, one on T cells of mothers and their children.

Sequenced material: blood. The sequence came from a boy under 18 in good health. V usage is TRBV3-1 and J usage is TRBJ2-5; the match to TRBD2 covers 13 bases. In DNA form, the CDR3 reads TGTGCCAGCAGCCCAACTAGCGGGAGGGCCCAAGAGACCCAGTACTTC. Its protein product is CASSPTSGRAQETQYF.